The next 10 T cell receptor beta chains were all read from a single sample in a study of T cells of healthy individuals. MiXCR was run by TCRdb on the 5' RACE reads, yielding one entry per CDR3 protein. The sample has around 63,000 distinct CDR3 sequences; about a sixth are singletons. These TCRs come from a human donor in good health.

This clonotype was detected ten times or more. The rearrangement links TRBV11-1 to TRBJ1-2; weak D call: TRBD1 (5 bases). The CDR3 consists of 14 residues. The germline V gene encodes CDR1 SGHAT and CDR2 FQDESV (reference sequence). V was shortened by 2 bases and J by 7 bases, with 14 bases between the two germline ends. This CDR3 is CASSLYQGAGGYTF. Written as DNA, the CDR3 is TGTGCCAGCAGCTTATACCAGGGAGCTGGTGGCTACACCTTC.

This rearrangement joins TRBV29-1 to TRBJ2-7; the D is unclear. The germline V gene encodes CDR1 SQVTM and CDR2 ANQGSEA. There are 10 residues in the CDR3. Between the trimmed V and J ends, which lost 6 bases and 3 bases, there was a span of 6 bases. The CDR3 DNA sequence: TGCAGCGTCCGCCTCTACGAGCAGTACTTC. Protein sequence: CSVRLYEQYF.

This clonotype was counted at least ten times. This chain links TRBV4-1 with TRBJ2-7, with D maybe TRBD2 (6 bases). Trimming removed 1 base from V and 0 bases from J, with 10 bases in between. Germline V gene lookup returns CDR1 MGHRA and CDR2 YSYEKL. The CDR3 has 15 amino acids. The CDR3: CASSQVTGSSYEQYF. CDR3 DNA sequence: TGCGCCAGCAGCCAAGTGACCGGGAGCTCCTACGAGCAGTACTTC.

There are many counts of this clonotype. The CDR3 DNA reads TGCAGCGGTGTCCGTGGGCAAGAGACCCAGTACTTC. It codes for CSGVRGQETQYF. The gene calls are TRBV29-1 and TRBJ2-5; no clear D. The CDR3 is made up of 12 amino acids. The germline V gene has CDR1 SQVTM and CDR2 ANQGSEA. V was shortened by 7 bases and J by 2 bases, with 11 bases between the two germline ends.

The rearrangement links TRBV6-1 to TRBJ2-1, with 14 positions matching TRBD2. The CDR3 totals 19 residues. CDR1 is MNHNS, CDR2 SASEGT, per germline. V dropped 2 bases and J dropped 9; count of bases not matched to a gene: 15. CDR3 residues: CASSELGGMGLAGEVEQFF. The CDR3 bases are TGTGCCAGCAGTGAACTGGGGGGCATGGGACTAGCGGGAGAAGTTGAGCAGTTCTTC.

This clonotype was seen at least ten times. V usage is TRBV5-1 and J usage is TRBJ2-6; weak D call: TRBD1 (6 bases). Per germline, CDR1 SGHRS and CDR2 YFSETQ. The ends were cut back, 2 bases at V and 0 bases at J, with 6 bases in the middle. This CDR3 is built from 15 residues. Here the CDR3 DNA reads TGCGCCAGCAGCTTACAGGGCTCTGGGGCCAACGTCCTGACTTTC. Encoded protein: CASSLQGSGANVLTF.

This chain uses TRBV5-1 with TRBJ2-1, with D perhaps being TRBD1 or TRBD2 (5 bases each). CDR3 length equals 13 residues. Germline V CDR1 and CDR2: SGHRS, YFSETQ. V lost 4 bases and J 10 bases, leaving 15 bases between the germline ends. The CDR3 nucleotides read TGCGCCAGCAGCACGGGACCAGGAAGCGAGCAGTTCTTC. Protein product: CASSTGPGSEQFF.

This chain uses TRBV28 with TRBJ2-5, with D possibly being TRBD2 (6 bases). The CDR3 spans 13 residues. Germline V lookup: CDR1 MDHEN, CDR2 SYDVKM. V lost 7 bases and J 5 bases, leaving 14 bases between the germline ends. For the CDR3, the DNA is TGTGCCAGCATCGGGTCGGGGGTGGAGACCCAGTACTTC. This gives the protein CASIGSGVETQYF.

At least ten counts were recorded for this clonotype. This chain connects TRBV7-2 to TRBJ2-1; 8 bases agree with TRBD1. With V trimmed by 1 base and J by 4 bases, 6 bases remained unmatched. From germline, CDR1 is SGHTA and CDR2 FQGNSA. This CDR3 contains 16 residues. CDR3 region: CASSLDPGGRYNEQFF. The CDR3 DNA follows: TGTGCCAGCAGCTTAGACCCAGGGGGCCGATACAATGAGCAGTTCTTC.

This chain connects TRBV18 to TRBJ1-1, with 7 nucleotides matching TRBD1. Unmatched junction bases numbered 10, after V lost 2 bases and J lost 4 bases. Germline assignment: CDR1 KGHSH and CDR2 LQKENI. This CDR3 comprises 16 residues. The CDR3 here is CASSPFTSGGGTEAFF. The CDR3 DNA reads as TGTGCCAGCTCACCATTCACATCAGGGGGTGGCACTGAAGCTTTCTTT. Full variable domain (remainder filled in from reference TRBV18 and TRBJ1-1): NAGVMQNPRHLVRRRGQEARLRCSPMKGHSHVYWYRQLPEEGLKFMVYLQKENIIDESGMPKERFSAEFPKEGPSILRIQQVVRGDSAAYFCASSPFTSGGGTEAFFGQGTRLTVV.